This is a list of T cell receptor beta chains from one sample in a study of blood T cells in healthy people across ages. In TCRdb, the 5' RACE reads were re-called with MiXCR into one record per CDR3 protein. Of about 1.8 million distinct CDR3 sequences in the sample, roughly 49% were seen once. Material: blood. These TCRs come from a woman in her 40s in good health. CDR3s include the opening cysteine and the closing phenylalanine or tryptophan. The D gene is left open where the match is weak. Size values are once, few and many counts, or a class for expanded clones, and some rows have none.

CDR3 length	V gene	clone size	J gene	D gene	CDR3 DNA	CDR3 protein
15	TRBV7-2	few	TRBJ2-5	TRBD2	TGTGCCAGCAGCCCCCCCCGCGGGGGGAAAGAGACCCAGTACTTC	CASSPPRGGKETQYF
14	TRBV27	.	TRBJ2-7	.	TGTGCCAGCAGTTTAGGAGCAGAGGTATACGAGCAGTACTTC	CASSLGAEVYEQYF
13	TRBV20-1	.	TRBJ1-2	TRBD1	TGCAGTGCTAAAAACAGGGGGGTCTATGGCTACACCTTC	CSAKNRGVYGYTF
14	TRBV3-1	.	TRBJ2-1	.	TGTGCCAGCAGCTTAGGACTGGGCCGGAGTGAGCAGTTCTTC	CASSLGLGRSEQFF
14	TRBV7-9	few	TRBJ1-2	.	TGTGCCAGCAGCTTAGGACAGGAAGCTTATGGCTACACCTTC	CASSLGQEAYGYTF
12	TRBV6-1	.	TRBJ2-7	.	TGTGCCAGCAGCCCCAGGGGTTCGGGGCAGTACTTC	CASSPRGSGQYF
17	TRBV6-2/TRBV6-3	.	TRBJ2-5	TRBD2	TGTGCCAGCAGTCCCCCACTAGCGGGGGGTCGACAAGAGACCCAGTACTTC	CASSPPLAGGRQETQYF
14	TRBV29-1	.	TRBJ2-1	TRBD2	TGCAGCGTAAAAACGGGGGGACCGTTTTTTGAGCAGTTCTTC	CSVKTGGPFFEQFF
14	TRBV27	.	TRBJ2-7	TRBD1	TGTGCCAGCAGTTCCCGGACAGGGGCCGTCGAGCAGTACTTC	CASSSRTGAVEQYF
13	TRBV5-1	few	TRBJ2-5	.	TGCGCCAGCAGATCCGACGGAAAAGAGACCCAGTACTTC	CASRSDGKETQYF
16	TRBV11-2	few	TRBJ2-1	TRBD2	TGTGCCAGCAGCTCCGCTCCGGGACTAGCGGGGAATGAGCAGTTCTTC	CASSSAPGLAGNEQFF
16	TRBV7-6	.	TRBJ2-4	TRBD1	TGTGCCAGCAGCTCCGTCCGGGACAGAGTCAAAAACATTCAGTACTTC	CASSSVRDRVKNIQYF
15	TRBV5-1	.	TRBJ2-7	TRBD1	TGCGCCAACAGCCCACGGACAGGTTTCGTTGACGAGCAGTACTTC	CANSPRTGFVDEQYF
14	TRBV20-1	.	TRBJ2-7	TRBD1	TGCAGTGCAAGAGGAAGACAGGGCTCCAACGAGCAGTACTTC	CSARGRQGSNEQYF
13	TRBV20-1	.	TRBJ1-1	.	TGCAGTGCACCATCAGGGTGGGGAACTGAAGCTTTCTTT	CSAPSGWGTEAFF
15	TRBV3-1	few	TRBJ2-1	.	TGTGCCAGCAGCCCCGGCGGGGGCGGAAAAAATGAGCAGTTCTTC	CASSPGGGGKNEQFF